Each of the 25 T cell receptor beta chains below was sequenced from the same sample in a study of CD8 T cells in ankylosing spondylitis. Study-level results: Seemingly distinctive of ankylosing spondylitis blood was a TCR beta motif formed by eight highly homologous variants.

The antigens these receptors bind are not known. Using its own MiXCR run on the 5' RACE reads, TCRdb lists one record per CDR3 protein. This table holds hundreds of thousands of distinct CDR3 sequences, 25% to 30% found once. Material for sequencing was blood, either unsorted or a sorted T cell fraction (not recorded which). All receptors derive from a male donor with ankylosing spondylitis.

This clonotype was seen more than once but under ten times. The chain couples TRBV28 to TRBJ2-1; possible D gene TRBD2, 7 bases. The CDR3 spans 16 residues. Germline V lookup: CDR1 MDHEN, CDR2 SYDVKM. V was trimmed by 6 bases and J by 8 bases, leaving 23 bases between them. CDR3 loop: CASSSQAGGGSDEQFF. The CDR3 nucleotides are TGTGCCAGCAGCTCCCAGGCCGGGGGCGGGAGTGATGAGCAGTTCTTC.

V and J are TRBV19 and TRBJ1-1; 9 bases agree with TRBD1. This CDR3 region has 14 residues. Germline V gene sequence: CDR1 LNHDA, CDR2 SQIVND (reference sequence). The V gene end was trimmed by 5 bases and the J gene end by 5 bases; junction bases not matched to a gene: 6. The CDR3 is CASSVQGASTEAFF. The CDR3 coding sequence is TGTGCCAGTAGTGTACAGGGGGCGAGTACTGAAGCTTTCTTT.

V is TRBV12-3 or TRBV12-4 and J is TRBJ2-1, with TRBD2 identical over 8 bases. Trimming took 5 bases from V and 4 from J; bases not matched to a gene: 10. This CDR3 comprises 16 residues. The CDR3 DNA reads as TGTGCCAGCAGTCCCCCTCCGGGAGGGTTTTACAATGAGCAGTTCTTC. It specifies CASSPPPGGFYNEQFF.

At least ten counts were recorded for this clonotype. The CDR3 region has the DNA TGTGCCAGCAGTGGGAGCAACTATGGCTACACCTTC. It yields the protein CASSGSNYGYTF. The chain carries TRBV12-3 or TRBV12-4 and TRBJ1-2; D gene uncertain. The CDR3 extends over 12 amino acids. Trimming removed 5 bases at V and 2 bases at J, with 6 bases between.

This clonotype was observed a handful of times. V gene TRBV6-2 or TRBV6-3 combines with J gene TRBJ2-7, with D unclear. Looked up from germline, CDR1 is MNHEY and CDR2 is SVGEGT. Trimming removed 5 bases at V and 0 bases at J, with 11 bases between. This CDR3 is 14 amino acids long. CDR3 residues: CASSPDLSSYEQYF. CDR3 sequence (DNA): TGTGCCAGCAGTCCGGACCTGAGCTCCTACGAGCAGTACTTC.

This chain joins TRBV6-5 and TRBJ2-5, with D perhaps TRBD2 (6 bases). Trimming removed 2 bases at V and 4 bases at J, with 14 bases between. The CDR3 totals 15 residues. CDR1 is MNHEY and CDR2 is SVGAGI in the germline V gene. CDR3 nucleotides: TGTGCCAGCAGTTACATTCGGGAGAGCGGAGAGACCCAGTACTTC. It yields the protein CASSYIRESGETQYF.

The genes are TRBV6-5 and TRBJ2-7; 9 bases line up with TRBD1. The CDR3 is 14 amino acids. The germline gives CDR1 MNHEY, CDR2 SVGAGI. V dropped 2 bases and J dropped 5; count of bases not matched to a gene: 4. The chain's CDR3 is CASSYRDRVDEQYF. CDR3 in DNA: TGTGCCAGCAGTTACAGGGACAGGGTCGACGAGCAGTACTTC.

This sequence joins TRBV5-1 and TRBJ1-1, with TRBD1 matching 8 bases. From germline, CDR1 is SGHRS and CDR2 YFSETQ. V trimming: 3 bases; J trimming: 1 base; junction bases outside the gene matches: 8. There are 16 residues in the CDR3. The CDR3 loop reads CASSSGQGRSNTEAFF. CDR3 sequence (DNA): TGCGCCAGCAGCTCCGGACAGGGAAGATCGAACACTGAAGCTTTCTTT.

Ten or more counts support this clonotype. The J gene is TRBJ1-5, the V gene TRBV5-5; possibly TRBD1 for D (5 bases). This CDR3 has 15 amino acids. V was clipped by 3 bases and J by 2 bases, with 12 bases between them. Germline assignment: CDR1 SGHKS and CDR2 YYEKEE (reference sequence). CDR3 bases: TGTGCCAGCAGCTATCAGGGCGGAGGCAATCAGCCCCAGCATTTT. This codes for CASSYQGGGNQPQHF.

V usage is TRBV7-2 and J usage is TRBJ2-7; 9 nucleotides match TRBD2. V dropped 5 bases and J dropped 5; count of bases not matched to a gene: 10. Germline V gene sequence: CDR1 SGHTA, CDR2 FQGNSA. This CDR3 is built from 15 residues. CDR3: CASSPDLAGDHEQYF. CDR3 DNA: TGTGCCAGCAGCCCGGACTTAGCGGGAGATCACGAGCAGTACTTC.

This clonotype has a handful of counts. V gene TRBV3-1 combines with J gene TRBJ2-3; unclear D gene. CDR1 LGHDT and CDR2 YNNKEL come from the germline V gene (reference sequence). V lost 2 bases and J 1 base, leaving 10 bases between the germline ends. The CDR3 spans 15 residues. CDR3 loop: CASSQNVVGTDTQYF. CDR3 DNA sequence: TGTGCCAGCAGCCAAAATGTTGTGGGCACAGATACGCAGTATTTT.

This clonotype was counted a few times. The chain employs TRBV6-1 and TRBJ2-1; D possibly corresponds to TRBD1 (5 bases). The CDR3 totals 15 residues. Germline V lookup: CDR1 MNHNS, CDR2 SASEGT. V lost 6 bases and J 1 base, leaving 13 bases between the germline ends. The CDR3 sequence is CASSGSDRSYNEQFF. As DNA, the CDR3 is TGTGCCAGCAGCGGCAGCGACAGATCCTACAATGAGCAGTTCTTC.

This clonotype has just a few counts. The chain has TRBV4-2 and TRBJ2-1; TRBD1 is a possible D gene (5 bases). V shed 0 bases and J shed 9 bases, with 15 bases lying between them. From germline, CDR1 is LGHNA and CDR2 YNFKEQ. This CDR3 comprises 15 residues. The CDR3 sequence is CASSQEVWGRGEQFF. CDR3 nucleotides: TGTGCCAGCAGCCAAGAGGTATGGGGAAGGGGTGAGCAGTTCTTC.

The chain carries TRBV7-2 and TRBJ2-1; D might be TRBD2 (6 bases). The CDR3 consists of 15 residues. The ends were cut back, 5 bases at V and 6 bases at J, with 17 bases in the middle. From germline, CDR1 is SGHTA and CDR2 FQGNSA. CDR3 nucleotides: TGTGCCAGCAGCCTCCTAGCGCTAAGGGTCAATGAGCAGTTCTTC. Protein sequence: CASSLLALRVNEQFF.

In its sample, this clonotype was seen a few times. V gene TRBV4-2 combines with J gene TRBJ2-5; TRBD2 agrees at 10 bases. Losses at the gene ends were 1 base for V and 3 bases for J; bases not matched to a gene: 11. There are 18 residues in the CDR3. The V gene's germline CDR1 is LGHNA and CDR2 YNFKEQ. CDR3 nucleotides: TGTGCCAGCAGCCAAGCCCTGGGGCCAGCGGGAGGGGAAGAGACCCAGTACTTC. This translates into CASSQALGPAGGEETQYF.

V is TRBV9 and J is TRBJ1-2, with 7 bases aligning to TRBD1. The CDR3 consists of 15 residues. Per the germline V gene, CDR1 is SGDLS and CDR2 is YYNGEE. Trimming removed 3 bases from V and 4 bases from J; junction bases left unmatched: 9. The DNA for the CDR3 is TGTGCCAGCAGCGCTACACAGGGGATGGGCTATGGCTACACCTTC. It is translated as CASSATQGMGYGYTF.

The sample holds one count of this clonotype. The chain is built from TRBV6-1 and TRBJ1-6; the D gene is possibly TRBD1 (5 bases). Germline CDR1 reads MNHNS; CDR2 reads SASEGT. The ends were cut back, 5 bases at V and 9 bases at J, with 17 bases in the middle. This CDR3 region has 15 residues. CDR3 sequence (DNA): TGTGCCAGCAGTAGTCAGGGCTCGGGGATTTCACCCCTCCACTTT. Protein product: CASSSQGSGISPLHF.

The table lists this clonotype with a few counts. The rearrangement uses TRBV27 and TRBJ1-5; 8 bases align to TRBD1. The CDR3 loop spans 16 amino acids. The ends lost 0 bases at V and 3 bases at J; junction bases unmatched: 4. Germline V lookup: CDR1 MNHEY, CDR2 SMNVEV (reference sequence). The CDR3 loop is CASSLSWTGINQPQHF. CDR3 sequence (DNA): TGTGCCAGCAGTTTATCTTGGACAGGGATCAATCAGCCCCAGCATTTT.

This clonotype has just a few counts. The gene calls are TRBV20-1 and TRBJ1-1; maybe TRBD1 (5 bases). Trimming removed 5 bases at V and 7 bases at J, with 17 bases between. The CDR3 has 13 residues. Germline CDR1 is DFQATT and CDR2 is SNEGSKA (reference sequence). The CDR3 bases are TGCAGTGCTCATGGGGCGGAGGGAGATGAAGCTTTCTTT. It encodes CSAHGAEGDEAFF.

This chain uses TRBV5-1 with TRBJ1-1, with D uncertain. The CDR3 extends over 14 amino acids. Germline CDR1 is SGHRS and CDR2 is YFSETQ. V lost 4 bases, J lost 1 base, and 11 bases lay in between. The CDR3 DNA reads TGCGCCAGCAGCGTCCGGGCTCAGAACACTGAAGCTTTCTTT. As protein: CASSVRAQNTEAFF.

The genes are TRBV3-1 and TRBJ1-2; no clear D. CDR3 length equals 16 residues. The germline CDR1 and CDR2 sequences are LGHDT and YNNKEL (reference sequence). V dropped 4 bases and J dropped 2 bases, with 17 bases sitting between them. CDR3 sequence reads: CASSPQAAGSNYGYTF. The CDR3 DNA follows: TGTGCCAGCAGCCCCCAAGCGGCAGGATCCAACTATGGCTACACCTTC. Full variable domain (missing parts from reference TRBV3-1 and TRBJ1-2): DTAVSQTPKYLVTQMGNDKSIKCEQNLGHDTMYWYKQDSKKFLKIMFSYNNKELIINETVPNRFSPKSPDKAHLNLHINSLELGDSAVYFCASSPQAAGSNYGYTFGSGTRLTVV.

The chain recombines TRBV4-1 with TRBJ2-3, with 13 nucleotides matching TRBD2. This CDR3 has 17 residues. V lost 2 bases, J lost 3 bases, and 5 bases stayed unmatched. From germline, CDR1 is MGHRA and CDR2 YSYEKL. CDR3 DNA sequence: TGCGCCAGCAGCCAATCTGGACTAGCGGGAGCAACAGATACGCAGTATTTT. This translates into CASSQSGLAGATDTQYF.

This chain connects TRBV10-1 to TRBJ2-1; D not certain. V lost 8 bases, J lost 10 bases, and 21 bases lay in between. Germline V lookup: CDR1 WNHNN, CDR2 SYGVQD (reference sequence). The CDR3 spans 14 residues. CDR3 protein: CASARDPLIGEQFF. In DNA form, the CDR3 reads TGCGCCAGCGCCCGAGACCCCCTAATCGGCGAGCAGTTCTTC.

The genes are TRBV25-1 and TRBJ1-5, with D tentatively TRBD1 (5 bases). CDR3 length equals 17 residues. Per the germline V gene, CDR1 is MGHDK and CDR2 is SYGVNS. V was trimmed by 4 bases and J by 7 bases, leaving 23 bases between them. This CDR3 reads CASSGWDPSGYGQPQHF. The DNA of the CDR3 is TGTGCCAGCAGTGGTTGGGACCCAAGCGGATATGGCCAGCCCCAGCATTTT.

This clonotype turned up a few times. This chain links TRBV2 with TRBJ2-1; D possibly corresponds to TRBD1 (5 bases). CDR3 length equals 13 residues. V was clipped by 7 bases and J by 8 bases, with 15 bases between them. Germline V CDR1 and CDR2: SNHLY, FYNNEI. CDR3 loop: CASTQGEEHEQFF. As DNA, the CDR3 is TGTGCCAGCACGCAGGGCGAGGAGCATGAGCAGTTCTTC.